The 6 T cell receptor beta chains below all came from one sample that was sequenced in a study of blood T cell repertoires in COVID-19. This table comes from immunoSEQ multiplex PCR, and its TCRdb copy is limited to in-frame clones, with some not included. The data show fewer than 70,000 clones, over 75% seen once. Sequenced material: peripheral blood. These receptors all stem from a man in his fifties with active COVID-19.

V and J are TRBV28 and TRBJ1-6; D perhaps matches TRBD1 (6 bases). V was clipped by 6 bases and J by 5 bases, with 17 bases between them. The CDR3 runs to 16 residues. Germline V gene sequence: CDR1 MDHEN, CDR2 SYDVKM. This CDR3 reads CASRTNRVGDNSPLHF. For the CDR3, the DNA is TGTGCCAGCAGAACCAACAGGGTAGGGGATAATTCACCCCTCCACTTT.

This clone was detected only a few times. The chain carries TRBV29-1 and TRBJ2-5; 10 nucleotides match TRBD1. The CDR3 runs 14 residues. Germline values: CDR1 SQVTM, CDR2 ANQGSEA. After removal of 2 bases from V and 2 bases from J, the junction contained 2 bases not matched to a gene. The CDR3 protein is CSVERTGGQETQYF. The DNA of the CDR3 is TGCAGCGTTGAAAGGACAGGGGGACAAGAGACCCAGTACTTC.

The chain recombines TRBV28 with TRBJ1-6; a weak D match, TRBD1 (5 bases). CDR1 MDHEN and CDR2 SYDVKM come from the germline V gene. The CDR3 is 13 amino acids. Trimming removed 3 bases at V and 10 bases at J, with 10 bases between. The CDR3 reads CASSFWRDSPLHF. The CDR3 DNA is TGTGCCAGCAGTTTCTGGAGGGACTCACCCCTCCACTTT.

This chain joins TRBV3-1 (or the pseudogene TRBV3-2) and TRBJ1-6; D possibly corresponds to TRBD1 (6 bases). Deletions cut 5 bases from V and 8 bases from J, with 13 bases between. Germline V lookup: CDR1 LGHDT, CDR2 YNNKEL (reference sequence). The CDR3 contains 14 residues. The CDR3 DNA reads TGTGCCAGCAGCGAGACGACAGGATATTCACCCCTCCACTTT. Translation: CASSETTGYSPLHF.

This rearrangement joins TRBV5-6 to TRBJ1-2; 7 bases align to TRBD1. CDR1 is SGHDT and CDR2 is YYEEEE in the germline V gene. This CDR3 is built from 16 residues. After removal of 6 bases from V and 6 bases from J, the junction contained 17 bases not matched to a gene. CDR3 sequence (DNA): TGTGCCAGCACCCCGTTGGGAGCAGGGGGAACCGATGGCTACACCTTC. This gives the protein CASTPLGAGGTDGYTF.

The DNA of the CDR3 is TGCGCCAGCAGCCCAGGAGGCGGTATGACTCAAGAGACCCAGTACTTC. Its protein product is CASSPGGGMTQETQYF. J is TRBJ2-5 and V is TRBV5-1, with D perhaps matching TRBD2 (5 bases). Germline assignment: CDR1 SGHRS and CDR2 YFSETQ. The V end lost 4 bases, the J end lost 2 bases, and 18 bases lay between the germline ends. This CDR3 spans 16 amino acids.